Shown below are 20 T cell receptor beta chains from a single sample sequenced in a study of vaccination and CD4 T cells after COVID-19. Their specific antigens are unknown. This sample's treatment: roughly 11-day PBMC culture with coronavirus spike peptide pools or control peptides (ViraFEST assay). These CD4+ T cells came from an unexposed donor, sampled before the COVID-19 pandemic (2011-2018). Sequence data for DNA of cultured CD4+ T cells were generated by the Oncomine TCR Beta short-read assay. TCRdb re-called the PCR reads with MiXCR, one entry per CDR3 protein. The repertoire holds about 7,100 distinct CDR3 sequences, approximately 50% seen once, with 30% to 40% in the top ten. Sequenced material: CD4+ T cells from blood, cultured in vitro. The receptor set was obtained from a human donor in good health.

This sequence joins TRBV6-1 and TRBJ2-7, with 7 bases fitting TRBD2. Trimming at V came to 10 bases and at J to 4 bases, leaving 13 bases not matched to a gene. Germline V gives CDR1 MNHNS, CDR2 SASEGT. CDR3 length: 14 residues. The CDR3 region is CANSPSGPAYEQYF. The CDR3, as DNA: TGTGCCAACTCCCCTAGCGGACCAGCGTACGAGCAGTACTTC.

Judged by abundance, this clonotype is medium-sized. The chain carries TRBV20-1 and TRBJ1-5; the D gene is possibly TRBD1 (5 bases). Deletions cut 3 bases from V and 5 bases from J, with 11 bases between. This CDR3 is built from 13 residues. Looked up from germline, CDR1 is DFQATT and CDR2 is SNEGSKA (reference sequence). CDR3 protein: CSASLQVDQPQHF. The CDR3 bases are TGCAGTGCTAGTCTACAGGTTGATCAGCCCCAGCATTTT.

CDR3 nucleotides: TGCAGTGCTAAGGGTGGTACTGAAGCTTTCTTT. It specifies CSAKGGTEAFF. The chain is built from TRBV20-1 and TRBJ1-1; D is ambiguous. With 4 bases removed from V and 5 bases from J, the gap between germline ends came to 8 bases. This CDR3 region has 11 residues. The germline CDR1 and CDR2 sequences are DFQATT and SNEGSKA (reference sequence).

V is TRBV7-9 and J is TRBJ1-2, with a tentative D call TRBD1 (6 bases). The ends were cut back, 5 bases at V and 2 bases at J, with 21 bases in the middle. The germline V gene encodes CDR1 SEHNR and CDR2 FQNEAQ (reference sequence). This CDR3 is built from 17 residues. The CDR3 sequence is CASSIRLGTLANYGYTF. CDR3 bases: TGTGCCAGCAGCATCCGGCTCGGGACATTAGCCAACTATGGCTACACCTTC. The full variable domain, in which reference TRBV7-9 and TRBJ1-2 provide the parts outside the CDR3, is DTGVSQNPRHKITKRGQNVTFRCDPISEHNRLYWYRQTLGQGPEFLTYFQNEAQLEKSRLLSDRFSAERPKGSFSTLEIQRTEQGDSAMYLCASSIRLGTLANYGYTFGSGTRLTVV.

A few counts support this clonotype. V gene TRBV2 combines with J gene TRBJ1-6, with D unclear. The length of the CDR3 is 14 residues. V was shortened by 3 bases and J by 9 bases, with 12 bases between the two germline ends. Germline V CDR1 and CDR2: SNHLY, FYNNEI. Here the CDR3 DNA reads TGTGCCAGCAGTGATAGTTTGGCGTCTTCACCCCTCCACTTT. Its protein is CASSDSLASSPLHF.

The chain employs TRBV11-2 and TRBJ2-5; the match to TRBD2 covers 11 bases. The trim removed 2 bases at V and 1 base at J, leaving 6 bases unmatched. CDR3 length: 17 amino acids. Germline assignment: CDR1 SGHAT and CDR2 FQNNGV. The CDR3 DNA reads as TGTGCCAGCAGCTTAACACTAGCGGGGGCGACCCAAGAGACCCAGTACTTC. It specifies CASSLTLAGATQETQYF. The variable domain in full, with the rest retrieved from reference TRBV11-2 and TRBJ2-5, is EAGVAQSPRYKIIEKRQSVAFWCNPISGHATLYWYQQILGQGPKLLIQFQNNGVVDDSQLPKDRFSAERLKGVDSTLKIQPAKLEDSAVYLCASSLTLAGATQETQYFGPGTRLLVL.

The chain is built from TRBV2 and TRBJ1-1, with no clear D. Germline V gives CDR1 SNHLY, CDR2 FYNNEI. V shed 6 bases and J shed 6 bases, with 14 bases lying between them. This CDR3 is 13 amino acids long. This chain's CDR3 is CASRDNRVAEAFF. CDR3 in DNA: TGTGCCAGCAGAGACAACAGAGTTGCTGAAGCTTTCTTT.

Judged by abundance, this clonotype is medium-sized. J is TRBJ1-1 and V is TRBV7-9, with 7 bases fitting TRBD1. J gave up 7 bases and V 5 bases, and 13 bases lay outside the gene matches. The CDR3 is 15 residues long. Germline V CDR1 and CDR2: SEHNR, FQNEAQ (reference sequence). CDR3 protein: CASSQVGGGEIEAFF. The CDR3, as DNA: TGTGCCAGCAGCCAAGTGGGAGGGGGCGAAATTGAAGCTTTCTTT.

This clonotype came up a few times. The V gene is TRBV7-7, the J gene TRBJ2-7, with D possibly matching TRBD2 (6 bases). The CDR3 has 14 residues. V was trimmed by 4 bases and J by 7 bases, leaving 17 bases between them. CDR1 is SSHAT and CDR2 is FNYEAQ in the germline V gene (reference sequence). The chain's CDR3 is CASSSDPTGREQYF. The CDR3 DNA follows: TGTGCCAGCAGCTCGGACCCTACCGGGAGAGAGCAGTACTTC.

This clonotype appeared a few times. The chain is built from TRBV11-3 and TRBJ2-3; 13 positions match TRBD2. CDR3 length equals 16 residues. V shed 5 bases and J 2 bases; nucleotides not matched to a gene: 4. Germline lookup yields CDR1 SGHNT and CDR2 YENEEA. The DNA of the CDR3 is TGTGCCAGCAGCCTCGGGACTAGCGGGGACACAGATACGCAGTATTTT. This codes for CASSLGTSGDTDTQYF.

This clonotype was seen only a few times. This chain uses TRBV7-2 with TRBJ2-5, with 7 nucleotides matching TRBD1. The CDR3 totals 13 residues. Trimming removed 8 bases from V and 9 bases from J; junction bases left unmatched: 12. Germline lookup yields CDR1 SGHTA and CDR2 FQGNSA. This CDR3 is CASSRTPQGSQYF. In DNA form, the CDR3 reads TGTGCCAGCTCGCGGACTCCACAGGGGTCCCAGTACTTC. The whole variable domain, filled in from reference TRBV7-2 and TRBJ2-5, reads GAGVSQSPSNKVTEKGKDVELRCDPISGHTALYWYRQSLGQGLEFLIYFQGNSAPDKSGLPSDRFSAERTGGSVSTLTIQRTQQEDSAVYLCASSRTPQGSQYFGPGTRLLVL.

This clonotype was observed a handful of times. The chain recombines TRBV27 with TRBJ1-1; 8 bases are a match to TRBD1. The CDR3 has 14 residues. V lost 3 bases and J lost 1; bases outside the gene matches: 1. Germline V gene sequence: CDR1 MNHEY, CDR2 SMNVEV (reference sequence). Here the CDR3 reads CASSLTGANTEAFF. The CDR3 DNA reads TGTGCCAGCAGTTTGACAGGGGCGAACACTGAAGCTTTCTTT.

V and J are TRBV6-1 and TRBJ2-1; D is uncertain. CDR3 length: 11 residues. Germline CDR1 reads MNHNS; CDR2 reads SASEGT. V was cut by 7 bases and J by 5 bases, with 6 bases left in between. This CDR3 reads CASTTNNEQFF. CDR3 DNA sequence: TGTGCCAGCACTACTAACAATGAGCAGTTCTTC.

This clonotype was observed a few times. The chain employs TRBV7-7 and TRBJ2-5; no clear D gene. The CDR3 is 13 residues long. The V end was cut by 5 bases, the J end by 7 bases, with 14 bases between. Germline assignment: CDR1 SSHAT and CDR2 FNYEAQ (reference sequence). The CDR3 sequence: CASSPGTEGTQYF. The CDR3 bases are TGTGCCAGCAGCCCTGGCACAGAAGGGACCCAGTACTTC.

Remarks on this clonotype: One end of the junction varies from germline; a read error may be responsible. This chain's CDR3 is CAWTRGQGTNYGYAF. The CDR3 DNA sequence: TGTGCCTGGACCCGAGGACAGGGGACTAACTATGGCTACGCCTTC. The V call is TRBV30, the J call TRBJ1-2, with 9 bases matching TRBD1. This CDR3 is built from 15 residues. The germline CDR1 and CDR2 sequences are GTSNPN and SVGIG (reference sequence). The full variable domain, rest sourced from reference TRBV30 and TRBJ1-2, is SQTIHQWPATLVQPVGSPLSLECTVEGTSNPNLYWYRQAAGRGLQLLFYSVGIGQISSEVPQNLSASRPQDRQFILSSKKLLLSDSGFYLCAWTRGQGTNYGYAFGSGTRLTVV.

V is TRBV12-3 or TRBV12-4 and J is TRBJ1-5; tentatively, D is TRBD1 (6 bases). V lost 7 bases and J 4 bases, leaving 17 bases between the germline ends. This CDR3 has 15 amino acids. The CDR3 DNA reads TGTGCCAGCACCCCTGGGGGGGCGGTGAATCAGCCCCAGCATTTT. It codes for CASTPGGAVNQPQHF.

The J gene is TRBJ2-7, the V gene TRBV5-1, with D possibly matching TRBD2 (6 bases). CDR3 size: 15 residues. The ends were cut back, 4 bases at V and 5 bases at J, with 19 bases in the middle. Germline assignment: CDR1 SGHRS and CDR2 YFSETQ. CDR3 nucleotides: TGCGCCAGCAGCGGCGGGACTCCGACCGTACACGAGCAGTACTTC. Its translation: CASSGGTPTVHEQYF.

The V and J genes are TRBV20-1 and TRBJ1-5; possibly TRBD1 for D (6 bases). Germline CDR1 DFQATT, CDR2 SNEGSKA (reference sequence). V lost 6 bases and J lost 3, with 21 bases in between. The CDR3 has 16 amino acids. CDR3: CSATYDRPNPNQPQHF. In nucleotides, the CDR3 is TGCAGTGCAACCTACGACAGGCCTAACCCCAATCAGCCCCAGCATTTT.

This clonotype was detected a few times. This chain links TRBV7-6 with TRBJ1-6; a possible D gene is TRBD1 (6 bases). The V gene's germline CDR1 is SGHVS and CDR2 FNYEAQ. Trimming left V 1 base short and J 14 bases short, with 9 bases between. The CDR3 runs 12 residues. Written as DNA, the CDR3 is TGTGCCAGCAGCTTAGATGCAGGGGCCCTCCACTTT. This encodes CASSLDAGALHF.

CDR3 protein: CASSLHRGRVERTGELFF. The CDR3 nucleotides read TGTGCCAGCAGCTTACATCGCGGGAGAGTCGAACGCACCGGGGAGCTGTTTTTT. This chain links TRBV7-9 with TRBJ2-2, with 7 bases lining up with TRBD2. Germline V CDR1 and CDR2: SEHNR, FQNEAQ (reference sequence). The CDR3 consists of 18 residues. V dropped 2 bases and J dropped 4; count of bases not matched to a gene: 13.